This TCR beta chain was documented in a study of T cell responses to AZD1222 COVID-19 vaccine. The germline V and J ends were trimmed by 3 bases and 4 bases, with 4 bases remaining between them. This CDR3 has 12 residues. Germline CDR1 reads ENHRY; CDR2 reads SYGVKD. This clone was recorded only once. Antigen unknown. The repertoire was sequenced with immunoSEQ multiplex PCR; TCRdb's copy has only in-frame clones and lacks some. The sample records roughly 77,000 clones, approximately 90% being singletons. Study conclusions and caveats: Baseline seropositives among AZD1222 recipients totaled only five to seven.

This receptor was identified in an adult in good health. The chain has TRBV10-3 and TRBJ1-5, with unresolved D. This sample comprised peripheral blood, obtained on day 0 of AZD1222 vaccination. CDR3 residues: CAISDNNQPQHF. The CDR3 coding sequence is TGTGCCATCAGTGACAATAATCAGCCCCAGCATTTT.